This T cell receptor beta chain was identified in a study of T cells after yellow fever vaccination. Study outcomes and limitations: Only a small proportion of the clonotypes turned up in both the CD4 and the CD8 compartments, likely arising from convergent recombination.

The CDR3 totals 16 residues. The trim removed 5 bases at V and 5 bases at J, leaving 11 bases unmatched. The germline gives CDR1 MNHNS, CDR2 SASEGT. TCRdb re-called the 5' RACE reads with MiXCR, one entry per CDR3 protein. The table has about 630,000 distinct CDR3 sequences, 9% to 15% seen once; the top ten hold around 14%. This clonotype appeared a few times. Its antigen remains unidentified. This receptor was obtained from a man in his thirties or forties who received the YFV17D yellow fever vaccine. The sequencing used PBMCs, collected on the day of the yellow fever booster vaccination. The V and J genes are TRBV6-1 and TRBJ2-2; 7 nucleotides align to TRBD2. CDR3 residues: CASSRAGPRSTGELFF. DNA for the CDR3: TGTGCCAGCAGTCGAGCGGGACCACGTAGTACCGGGGAGCTGTTTTTT.